The 28 T cell receptor beta chains listed next were all sequenced from one sample in a study of blood T cell repertoires in COVID-19. Measured with immunoSEQ multiplex PCR; TCRdb has only the in-frame clones, and not every one. The table includes 40,000 to 45,000 clones, about nine tenths detected once. Sequencing was performed on peripheral blood. The receptors derive from a human donor in a cohort sampled during active COVID-19.

The chain recombines TRBV2 with TRBJ2-1; 13 nucleotides line up with TRBD2. V was pared by 7 bases and J by 8 bases, with 20 bases of the junction left unmatched. The germline V gene has CDR1 SNHLY and CDR2 FYNNEI. The CDR3 is 19 residues long. The CDR3 region is CASIRVGLAGEAGRDEQFF. In DNA form, the CDR3 reads TGTGCCAGCATTAGAGTTGGACTAGCGGGAGAAGCGGGGCGAGATGAGCAGTTCTTC.

J is TRBJ1-5 and V is TRBV2; weak D call: TRBD1 (5 bases). Germline lookup yields CDR1 SNHLY and CDR2 FYNNEI. CDR3 length equals 15 residues. Trimming stripped 4 bases from V and 9 bases from J, with 19 bases between. The CDR3 spells CASSAQGSVGRPQHF. DNA for the CDR3: TGTGCCAGCAGTGCTCAGGGCTCCGTGGGTCGGCCCCAGCATTTT.

This clone was detected only a few times. The chain links TRBV15 to TRBJ2-6, with D perhaps matching TRBD2 (6 bases). The CDR3 is 17 amino acids. Germline-derived CDR1 and CDR2 are LNHNV and YYDKDF (reference sequence). V gave up 3 bases and J gave up 0 bases, with 12 bases separating them. Here the CDR3 DNA reads TGTGCCACCAGCAGGGGAGGAGTGGGCTCTGGGGCCAACGTCCTGACTTTC. Translating it yields CATSRGGVGSGANVLTF.

The chain carries TRBV5-1 and TRBJ1-2; 9 bases match TRBD1. The CDR3 has 14 residues. Per germline, CDR1 SGHRS and CDR2 YFSETQ. V shed 6 bases and J 6 bases; nucleotides not matched to a gene: 9. The CDR3 spells CASTPAQGAHGYTF. Here the CDR3 DNA reads TGCGCCAGCACCCCCGCACAGGGGGCGCATGGCTACACCTTC.

CDR3 DNA: TGTGCCAGCAGCCTCTCGGGAACTCGCTACAATGAGCAGTTCTTC. Encoded protein: CASSLSGTRYNEQFF. This chain connects TRBV5-6 to TRBJ2-1, with a weak D call TRBD2 (5 bases). The V end lost 4 bases, the J end lost 3 bases, and 14 bases lay between the germline ends. Germline V gives CDR1 SGHDT, CDR2 YYEEEE. The length of the CDR3 is 15 residues.

The chain is built from TRBV4-1 and TRBJ1-1; D possibly corresponds to TRBD1 (6 bases). The ends were cut back, 3 bases at V and 0 bases at J, with 11 bases in the middle. The CDR3 is 15 amino acids. From germline, CDR1 is MGHRA and CDR2 YSYEKL. The CDR3 protein is CASSQPWTVNTEAFF. The CDR3 nucleotides read TGCGCCAGCAGCCAGCCTTGGACAGTGAACACTGAAGCTTTCTTT.

The J gene is TRBJ1-5, the V gene TRBV7-9; a possible D gene is TRBD1 (5 bases). The germline V gene has CDR1 SEHNR and CDR2 FQNEAQ (reference sequence). This CDR3 is 12 amino acids long. The ends were cut back, 6 bases at V and 4 bases at J, with 7 bases in the middle. The CDR3 sequence is CASSGGNQPQHF. CDR3 DNA: TGTGCCAGCAGTGGGGGGAATCAGCCCCAGCATTTT.

The J gene is TRBJ2-7, the V gene TRBV5-4; D call uncertain. Germline V gives CDR1 SGHNT, CDR2 YYREEE (reference sequence). The CDR3 has 13 amino acids. Trimming removed 4 bases at V and 3 bases at J, with 11 bases between. The CDR3 is CASSSPRNYEQYF. The CDR3 region has the DNA TGTGCCAGCAGCAGCCCCCGCAACTACGAGCAGTACTTC.

This chain's CDR3 is CASSQGGYEQYF. DNA for the CDR3: TGCGCCAGCAGTCAGGGGGGCTACGAGCAGTACTTC. V and J are TRBV5-1 and TRBJ2-7, with D maybe TRBD1 (7 bases). CDR3 size: 12 residues. The ends were cut back, 5 bases at V and 3 bases at J, with 9 bases in the middle. Germline loops: CDR1 SGHRS, CDR2 YFSETQ.

The chain joins TRBV9 to TRBJ2-6; D remains unclear. The V end was cut by 0 bases, the J end by 1 base, with 11 bases between. Germline CDR1 and CDR2: SGDLS and YYNGEE. CDR3 length equals 17 residues. The CDR3 reads CASSVALPYSGANVLTF. CDR3 sequence (DNA): TGTGCCAGCAGCGTAGCCCTACCCTATTCTGGGGCCAACGTCCTGACTTTC.

The J gene is TRBJ1-2, the V gene TRBV9; D may be TRBD1 (5 bases). Looked up from germline, CDR1 is SGDLS and CDR2 is YYNGEE. The V end lost 4 bases, the J end lost 4 bases, and 14 bases lay between the germline ends. This CDR3 is built from 14 residues. CDR3 loop: CASSQAGGFYGYTF. The CDR3 DNA sequence: TGTGCCAGCAGCCAGGCCGGGGGATTCTATGGCTACACCTTC.

V usage is TRBV19 and J usage is TRBJ2-7, with D possibly being TRBD2 (7 bases). Per the germline V gene, CDR1 is LNHDA and CDR2 is SQIVND (reference sequence). This CDR3 has 13 residues. Trimming took 6 bases from V and 6 from J, leaving 15 bases between them. The CDR3 bases are TGTGCCAGTAGGGGGCCGGGGGGCGTCGAGCAGTACTTC. The encoded protein is CASRGPGGVEQYF. The variable domain in full, completed from reference TRBV19 and TRBJ2-7, reads DGGITQSPKYLFRKEGQNVTLSCEQNLNHDAMYWYRQDPGQGLRLIYYSQIVNDFQKGDIAEGYSVSREKKESFPLTVTSAQKNPTAFYLCASRGPGGVEQYFGPGTRLTVT.

The V gene is TRBV24-1, the J gene TRBJ2-1; 8 nucleotides align to TRBD2. V was clipped by 2 bases and J by 12 bases; unmatched bases: 2. Germline lookup yields CDR1 KGHDR and CDR2 SFDVKD. The CDR3 loop spans 12 amino acids. The CDR3 DNA reads TGTGCCACCAGTGATTCGGGGGGGCCGCAGTTCTTC. It codes for CATSDSGGPQFF.

The V gene is TRBV3-1 (or the pseudogene TRBV3-2), the J gene TRBJ2-5, with TRBD2 matching 15 bases. The CDR3 consists of 18 residues. The V gene's germline CDR1 is LGHDT and CDR2 YNNKEL (reference sequence). V was pared by 6 bases and J by 4 bases, with 12 bases of the junction left unmatched. The CDR3 nucleotides are TGTGCCAGCAGTCCCCAGGGACTAGCGGGGGGAGTCCGAGAGACCCAGTACTTC. It translates to CASSPQGLAGGVRETQYF.

The rearrangement uses TRBV19 and TRBJ2-1; D might be TRBD1 (8 bases). CDR1 and CDR2 from the germline V gene are LNHDA and SQIVND (reference sequence). V was trimmed by 5 bases and J by 2 bases, leaving 16 bases between them. CDR3 length equals 16 residues. CDR3 DNA: TGTGCCAGTAGTTCCAGGACAGGGAGGGCCTACAATGAGCAGTTCTTC. Protein product: CASSSRTGRAYNEQFF.

This clone was detected a few times. The gene calls are TRBV5-6 and TRBJ1-6; 9 bases are a match to TRBD1. The germline gives CDR1 SGHDT, CDR2 YYEEEE. V was clipped by 4 bases and J by 8 bases; unmatched bases: 7. The CDR3 extends over 15 amino acids. As DNA, the CDR3 is TGTGCCAGCAGCCCGGACAGGGGAATTTATTCACCCCTCCACTTT. Its translation is CASSPDRGIYSPLHF.

The rearrangement joins TRBV25-1 to TRBJ2-7; maybe TRBD2 (6 bases). The V gene's germline CDR1 is MGHDK and CDR2 SYGVNS. Deletions cut 6 bases from V and 1 base from J, with 10 bases between. The CDR3 is made up of 13 amino acids. The CDR3 coding sequence is TGTGCCAGCAGAGGGACTTCTTCCTACGAGCAGTACTTC. Protein sequence: CASRGTSSYEQYF.

The rearrangement uses TRBV5-1 and TRBJ2-3, with 7 bases identical to TRBD2. V lost 4 bases, J lost 8 bases, and 10 bases stayed unmatched. The CDR3 covers 14 residues. Germline CDR1 and CDR2: SGHRS and YFSETQ. In nucleotides, the CDR3 is TGCGCCAGCAGCCCCCTGGGAGGGCTCGGTACGCAGTATTTT. Encoded protein: CASSPLGGLGTQYF.

The rearrangement links TRBV30 to TRBJ1-2; no clear D gene. V was trimmed by 2 bases and J by 1 base, leaving 5 bases between them. This CDR3 has 12 amino acids. The germline V gene has CDR1 GTSNPN and CDR2 SVGIG (reference sequence). The CDR3 nucleotides are TGTGCCTGGAGTTCCCTTAACTATGGCTACACCTTC. Its translation: CAWSSLNYGYTF.

CDR3: CASSLGAGGHGELFF. CDR3 coding DNA: TGCGCCAGCAGCTTGGGTGCAGGGGGCCACGGGGAGCTGTTTTTT. The V call is TRBV5-1, the J call TRBJ2-2, with 8 bases lining up with TRBD1. After removal of 0 bases from V and 7 bases from J, the junction contained 5 bases not matched to a gene. The CDR3 runs to 15 residues. Germline assignment: CDR1 SGHRS and CDR2 YFSETQ.

The chain carries TRBV3-1 (or the pseudogene TRBV3-2) and TRBJ2-1, with TRBD2 identical over 8 bases. Per the germline V gene, CDR1 is LGHDT and CDR2 is YNNKEL (reference sequence). The ends lost 1 base at V and 4 bases at J; junction bases unmatched: 6. The length of the CDR3 is 16 residues. In DNA form, the CDR3 reads TGTGCCAGCAGCCAAGGGAGCGGGAGTCGGTACAATGAGCAGTTCTTC. Translating gives CASSQGSGSRYNEQFF.

The rearrangement uses TRBV7-2 and TRBJ2-7, with 8 bases matching TRBD2. Germline V gene sequence: CDR1 SGHTA, CDR2 FQGNSA. This CDR3 comprises 15 residues. Unmatched junction bases numbered 10, after V lost 6 bases and J lost 3 bases. The CDR3 DNA reads TGTGCCAGCAGGAGGGGGACTAGTGTGGGCTACGAGCAGTACTTC. As protein: CASRRGTSVGYEQYF. Full variable domain (remainder filled in from reference TRBV7-2 and TRBJ2-7): GAGVSQSPSNKVTEKGKDVELRCDPISGHTALYWYRQSLGQGLEFLIYFQGNSAPDKSGLPSDRFSAERTGGSVSTLTIQRTQQEDSAVYLCASRRGTSVGYEQYFGPGTRLTVT.

The chain couples TRBV7-2 to TRBJ1-6, with TRBD1 as a possible D gene (5 bases). With 1 base removed from V and 7 bases from J, the gap between germline ends came to 11 bases. This CDR3 spans 15 amino acids. Per germline, CDR1 SGHTA and CDR2 FQGNSA. The CDR3 DNA reads as TGTGCCAGCAGCTTAGGGGCAGGGAAGAATTCACCCCTCCACTTT. This gives the protein CASSLGAGKNSPLHF.

In this sample, this clone turned up once. The chain links TRBV30 to TRBJ2-7; tentatively, D is TRBD1 (6 bases). Germline V gives CDR1 GTSNPN, CDR2 SVGIG (reference sequence). V lost 2 bases to trimming and J lost 0 bases, with 17 bases between them. The CDR3 is made up of 16 amino acids. The CDR3 is CAWSTGQPVSSYEQYF. The CDR3, as DNA: TGTGCCTGGAGTACTGGACAGCCCGTCAGCTCCTACGAGCAGTACTTC.

The chain combines TRBV5-4 with TRBJ2-3; TRBD2 aligns across 10 bases. Looked up from germline, CDR1 is SGHNT and CDR2 is YYREEE (reference sequence). The CDR3 is 15 residues long. The junction had 7 bases not matched to a gene; V was cut back by 3 bases and J by 6 bases. The CDR3 DNA reads TGTGCCAGCAGCTCGTCTAGCGGGGGTACGGATACGCAGTATTTT. Protein product: CASSSSSGGTDTQYF.

This chain uses TRBV15 with TRBJ2-1; 9 bases match TRBD1. This CDR3 is 16 amino acids long. J gave up 9 bases and V 0 bases, and 9 bases lay outside the gene matches. Germline CDR1 reads LNHNV; CDR2 reads YYDKDF (reference sequence). The DNA of the CDR3 is TGTGCCACCAGCAGAGATGGGAGGACAGGGGTTGGTGAGCAGTTCTTC. Its translation is CATSRDGRTGVGEQFF.

The chain has TRBV3-1 (or the pseudogene TRBV3-2) and TRBJ1-3, with D possibly TRBD1 on 5 matching bases. The CDR3 runs 16 residues. Per germline, CDR1 LGHDT and CDR2 YNNKEL (reference sequence). Between the trimmed V and J ends, which lost 2 bases and 9 bases, there was a span of 20 bases. CDR3 residues: CASSQPWGDGSATIYF. In DNA, the CDR3 is TGTGCCAGCAGCCAACCCTGGGGGGACGGAAGCGCCACCATATATTTT.

The genes are TRBV12-5 and TRBJ2-3, with D possibly being TRBD2 (6 bases). V lost 4 bases, J lost 0 bases, and 8 bases lay in between. CDR3 length: 14 residues. CDR1 is LGHNT and CDR2 is FRNRAP in the germline V gene. This chain's CDR3 is CASGWGTSTDTQYF. The CDR3 DNA is TGTGCTAGTGGTTGGGGGACTAGCACAGATACGCAGTATTTT.